This T cell receptor (beta chain) was profiled in a study of post-analysis software for immune sequencing data. The TCR beta cDNA libraries contained unique molecular identifiers. In TCRdb, the PCR reads were re-called with MiXCR into one record per CDR3 protein. Altogether 380,000 or so distinct CDR3 sequences are present, around a third being singletons, with the ten largest covering roughly 13%. Whole-study results and caveats: Patients showed TRBV5-6, TRBV5-1 and TRBV20-1 among five TRBV segments more frequent than in controls.

The V and J ends lost 4 bases and 4 bases respectively, with 11 bases between them. The CDR3 is 14 amino acids. In germline, CDR1 is MNHNS, CDR2 SASEGT. This clonotype was counted many times. The antigen remains unidentified. V is TRBV6-1 and J is TRBJ2-1; perhaps TRBD2 as D (6 bases). Sample: blood. The TCR was taken from a girl between 10 and 17 years old with multiple sclerosis. This CDR3 reads CASSGTGDYNEQFF. The CDR3 DNA follows: TGTGCCAGCAGTGGTACGGGGGATTACAATGAGCAGTTCTTC.